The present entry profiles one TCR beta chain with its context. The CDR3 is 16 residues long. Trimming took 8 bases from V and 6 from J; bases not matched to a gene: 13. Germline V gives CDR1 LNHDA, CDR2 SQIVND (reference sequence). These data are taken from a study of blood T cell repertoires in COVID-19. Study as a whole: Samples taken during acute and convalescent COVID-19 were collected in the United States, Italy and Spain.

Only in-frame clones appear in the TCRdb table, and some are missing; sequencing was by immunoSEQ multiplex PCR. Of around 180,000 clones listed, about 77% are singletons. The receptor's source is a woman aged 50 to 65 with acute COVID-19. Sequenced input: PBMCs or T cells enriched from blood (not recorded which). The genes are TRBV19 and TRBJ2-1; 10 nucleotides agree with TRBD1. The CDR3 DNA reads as TGTGCCAGTCGATCGGGACAGGGGTTTTCTATCAATGAGCAGTTCTTC. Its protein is CASRSGQGFSINEQFF.